One TCR beta chain is described in this entry. Its target is not known. The data were obtained in a study of cytomegalovirus exposure and HLA in healthy donors. The CDR3 runs 18 residues. V lost 4 bases and J lost 2; bases outside the gene matches: 9. From germline, CDR1 is LNHDA and CDR2 SQIVND (reference sequence). The PCR was carried out with 60 Vbeta primers and 13 Jbeta primers. Some clones are missing from TCRdb's copy, which holds only in-frame ones; the method was immunoSEQ multiplex PCR. The specimen's table records tens of thousands of clones. Broader study findings: Some V segments, TRBV6-2 and TRBV6-3 among them, were indistinguishable and were therefore excluded.

The sequenced sample consisted of PBMCs. This sequence originates from a man in his forties in good health and CMV-seronegative. This chain uses TRBV19 with TRBJ2-6, with TRBD2 matching 9 bases. For the CDR3, the DNA is TGTGCCAGTAGTACTTATAAGCGCGGGGGGGCTGGGGCCAACGTCCTGACTTTC. Translation: CASSTYKRGGAGANVLTF.